These 14 T cell receptor beta chains came from one sample sequenced in a study of cytomegalovirus exposure and HLA in healthy donors (dated by TCRdb to 2016 to 2017). Library generation was performed with the immunoSEQ multiplex PCR assay. For the multiplex PCR, a mixture combining 60 forward primers for TCR Vbeta segments and 13 reverse primers for TCR Jbeta segments was used. What TCRdb holds here is the immuneACCESS table cut down to in-frame rearrangements. Part of the clones is not present; checked against another copy, under half of the missing clones reflect an unresolved V gene, and the others are unexplained. Within this sample are around 170,000 clones, with 80% to 85% of them counted one time only. The ten largest make up 0.8% of the sample. Sequencing was performed on PBMCs. These receptors were collected from a woman aged 18-30 years in good health and CMV-seronegative.

The rearrangement links TRBV2 to TRBJ2-1; 10 bases map to TRBD2. There are 20 residues in the CDR3. Per germline, CDR1 SNHLY and CDR2 FYNNEI. J gave up 4 bases and V 2 bases, and 17 bases lay outside the gene matches. CDR3 amino acids: CASSERLSGGVWEGYNEQFF. The CDR3 nucleotides are TGTGCCAGCAGTGAACGGTTAAGCGGGGGGGTTTGGGAGGGTTACAATGAGCAGTTCTTC.

The CDR3 protein is CASSYSGRQVYGYTF. Written as DNA, the CDR3 is TGTGCCAGCAGTTACTCGGGTCGACAGGTCTATGGCTACACCTTC. The V and J genes are TRBV6-5 and TRBJ1-2, with D maybe TRBD1 (6 bases). This CDR3 has 15 amino acids. Trimming shortened V by 0 bases and J by 4 bases, and 12 bases separated the two germline ends. Germline V gives CDR1 MNHEY, CDR2 SVGAGI.

The chain's CDR3 is CASSLGRGGSYEQYF. In nucleotides, the CDR3 is TGTGCCAGCAGTTTAGGCAGGGGTGGCTCCTACGAGCAGTACTTC. J is TRBJ2-7 and V is TRBV27, with D possibly being TRBD1 (6 bases). Germline V gene lookup returns CDR1 MNHEY and CDR2 SMNVEV (reference sequence). V was pared by 2 bases and J by 0 bases, with 11 bases between. The CDR3 length is 15 residues.

This chain links TRBV2 with TRBJ1-1, with D perhaps matching TRBD1 (6 bases). Trimming left V 7 bases short and J 4 bases short, with 13 bases between. The germline V gene encodes CDR1 SNHLY and CDR2 FYNNEI. CDR3 size: 13 residues. The CDR3 here is CASMGGRRTEAFF. CDR3 in DNA: TGTGCCAGCATGGGGGGGCGTCGCACTGAAGCTTTCTTT.

This chain uses TRBV5-1 with TRBJ2-6; TRBD1 aligns across 9 bases. Germline values: CDR1 SGHRS, CDR2 YFSETQ. There are 18 residues in the CDR3. V trimming: 4 bases; J trimming: 0 bases; junction bases outside the gene matches: 8. CDR3 amino acids: CASSPRTGENSGANVLTF. CDR3 DNA sequence: TGCGCCAGCAGCCCCAGGACAGGGGAAAACTCTGGGGCCAACGTCCTGACTTTC.

This chain links TRBV7-6 with TRBJ2-3; maybe TRBD2 (6 bases). Germline values: CDR1 SGHVS, CDR2 FNYEAQ. Trimming removed 5 bases at V and 1 base at J, with 13 bases between. This CDR3 spans 15 amino acids. CDR3 nucleotides: TGTGCCAGCAGCCTACCCTGGGGGGGCACAGATACGCAGTATTTT. This codes for CASSLPWGGTDTQYF.

The chain is built from TRBV9 and TRBJ2-2; D possibly corresponds to TRBD1 (6 bases). This CDR3 has 16 residues. Germline CDR1 reads SGDLS; CDR2 reads YYNGEE. V was clipped by 4 bases and J by 3 bases, with 16 bases between them. The CDR3 protein is CASSPRGKSDTGELFF. CDR3 nucleotide sequence: TGTGCCAGCAGCCCGAGGGGGAAAAGCGACACCGGGGAGCTGTTTTTT.

The chain has TRBV13 and TRBJ2-7; D perhaps matches TRBD2 (6 bases). Trimming cost V 5 bases and J 2 bases, with 10 bases left between them. The CDR3 length is 13 residues. Germline assignment: CDR1 PRHDT and CDR2 FYEKMQ (reference sequence). The CDR3 region has the DNA TGTGCCAGCAGCCGCGGGGCCACCTACGAGCAGTACTTC. This codes for CASSRGATYEQYF.

This chain joins TRBV18 and TRBJ2-5, with a possible D match to TRBD2 (5 bases). Trimming pared 3 bases from V and 3 bases from J, leaving 11 bases between. The CDR3 is 14 amino acids. CDR1 is KGHSH, CDR2 LQKENI, per germline. This CDR3 is CASSPGSSKETQYF. The DNA for the CDR3 is TGTGCCAGCTCACCTGGGAGTTCAAAAGAGACCCAGTACTTC.

This clone was seen only once. The chain recombines TRBV2 with TRBJ1-2, with a tentative D call TRBD1 (5 bases). V lost 7 bases and J lost 2, with 11 bases in between. This CDR3 is 13 amino acids long. CDR1 and CDR2 from the germline V gene are SNHLY and FYNNEI. The CDR3, as DNA: TGTGCCAGCAATACAGGACTAAACTATGGCTACACCTTC. Amino acid sequence: CASNTGLNYGYTF.

The V gene is TRBV29-1, the J gene TRBJ2-7; 8 bases line up with TRBD1. The germline V gene has CDR1 SQVTM and CDR2 ANQGSEA. This CDR3 is 13 amino acids long. V lost 5 bases and J lost 5; bases outside the gene matches: 8. CDR3 protein: CSVPTGVGDEQYF. The CDR3 coding sequence is TGCAGCGTTCCGACAGGGGTTGGGGACGAGCAGTACTTC.

V is TRBV13 and J is TRBJ2-3; 8 bases align to TRBD2. CDR1 and CDR2 (germline): PRHDT, FYEKMQ (reference sequence). CDR3 size: 16 residues. V shed 5 bases and J 1 base; nucleotides not matched to a gene: 8. The CDR3 DNA reads as TGTGCCAGCAGCGTCTTAGCGGGGATCCGCACAGATACGCAGTATTTT. Its protein is CASSVLAGIRTDTQYF.

The J gene is TRBJ2-5, the V gene TRBV6-5, with 9 nucleotides matching TRBD1. Germline values: CDR1 MNHEY, CDR2 SVGAGI. The CDR3 spans 15 residues. The ends lost 3 bases at V and 4 bases at J; junction bases unmatched: 6. The CDR3 spells CASSYHGQGSETQYF. In DNA, the CDR3 is TGTGCCAGCAGTTATCACGGACAGGGGTCAGAGACCCAGTACTTC.

This clone was counted between two and nine times. The chain employs TRBV5-1 and TRBJ2-7; 7 bases fit TRBD2. Trimming at V came to 8 bases and at J to 0 bases, leaving 11 bases not matched to a gene. Germline V gene lookup returns CDR1 SGHRS and CDR2 YFSETQ. This CDR3 has 15 residues. The chain's CDR3 is CASRPLAEFSYEQYF. DNA of the CDR3: TGCGCCAGTAGACCTCTAGCGGAGTTCTCCTACGAGCAGTACTTC. Looking up the rest from reference TRBV5-1 and TRBJ2-7 gives the full variable domain: KAGVTQTPRYLIKTRGQQVTLSCSPISGHRSVSWYQQTPGQGLQFLFEYFSETQRNKGNFPGRFSGRQFSNSRSEMNVSTLELGDSALYLCASRPLAEFSYEQYFGPGTRLTVT.